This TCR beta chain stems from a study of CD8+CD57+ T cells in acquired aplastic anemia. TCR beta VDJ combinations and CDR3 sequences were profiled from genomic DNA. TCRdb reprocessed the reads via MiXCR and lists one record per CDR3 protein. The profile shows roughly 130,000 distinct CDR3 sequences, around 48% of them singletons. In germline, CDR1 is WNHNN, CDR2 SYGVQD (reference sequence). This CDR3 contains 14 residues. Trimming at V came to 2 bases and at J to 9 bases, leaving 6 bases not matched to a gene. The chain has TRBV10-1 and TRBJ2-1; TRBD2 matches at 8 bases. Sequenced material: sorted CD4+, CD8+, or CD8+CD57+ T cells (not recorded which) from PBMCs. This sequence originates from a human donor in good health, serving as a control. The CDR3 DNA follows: TGCGCCAGCAGTGAGCCGGGGGGGCTAGGTGAGCAGTTCTTC. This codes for CASSEPGGLGEQFF.